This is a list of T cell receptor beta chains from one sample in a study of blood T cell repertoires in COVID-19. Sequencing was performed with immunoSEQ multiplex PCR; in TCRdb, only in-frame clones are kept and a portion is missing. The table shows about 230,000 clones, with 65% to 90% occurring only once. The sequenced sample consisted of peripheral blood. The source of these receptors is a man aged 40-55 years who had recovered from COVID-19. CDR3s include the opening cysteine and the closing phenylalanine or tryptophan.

CDR3: CASSIVRVGGYTF
V: TRBV19
J: TRBJ1-2

CDR3: CASSQAGYYGYTF
V: TRBV4-1
J: TRBJ1-2

CDR3: CASSLGAGNYGYTF
V: TRBV7-9
J: TRBJ1-2

CDR3: CASSPQGFTDYGYTF
V: TRBV19
J: TRBJ1-2

CDR3: CASSGRQGAGPQHF
V: TRBV18
J: TRBJ1-5

CDR3: CASSFRSGLATDTQYF
V: TRBV5-5
J: TRBJ2-3

CDR3: CATRSGGASTGELFF
V: TRBV15
J: TRBJ2-2

CDR3: CAWRRRGDQPQHF
V: TRBV30
J: TRBJ1-5

CDR3: CASSVSGLETYEQYF
V: TRBV9
J: TRBJ2-7

CDR3: CASSSLTGGYNEQFF
V: TRBV2
J: TRBJ2-1

CDR3: CASSLGGTANTEAFF
V: TRBV11-3
J: TRBJ1-1

CDR3: CASSLEWGVGTEAFF
V: TRBV5-1
J: TRBJ1-1

CDR3: CASSVGGTGEGEQYF
V: TRBV9
J: TRBJ2-7

CDR3: CASSESDSLFSYNSPLHF
V: TRBV9
J: TRBJ1-6

CDR3: CASSSGLAGGLGEQYF
V: TRBV6-5
J: TRBJ2-7

CDR3: CASSLEIQGVAFF
V: TRBV7-2
J: TRBJ1-1

CDR3: CASSLGGTLTQYF
V: TRBV5-4
J: TRBJ2-5

CDR3: CASSNQGYYGYTF
V: TRBV18
J: TRBJ1-2

CDR3: CASSFAGGTEAFF
V: TRBV11-2
J: TRBJ1-1

CDR3: CASSQDAGSGANVLTF
V: TRBV4-3
J: TRBJ2-6

CDR3: CASSLWDRDEIGTDTQYF
V: TRBV5-6
J: TRBJ2-3

CDR3: CAISRTGNTEAFF
V: TRBV10-3
J: TRBJ1-1

CDR3: CASSFQVGLDNEQFF
V: TRBV7-8
J: TRBJ2-1

CDR3: CASSLFFSGSPLHF
V: TRBV7-2
J: TRBJ1-6

CDR3: CASAYRDTQYF
V: TRBV28
J: TRBJ2-3

CDR3: CASSYKTGEPYGYTF
V: TRBV5-1
J: TRBJ1-2

CDR3: CASSRLGGGNTIYF
V: TRBV5-5
J: TRBJ1-3

CDR3: CASSPTLRFGNTIYF
V: TRBV6-5
J: TRBJ1-3

CDR3: CARRAPRGIGANVLTF
V: TRBV6-4
J: TRBJ2-6

CDR3: CASSLDLRGYGYTF
V: TRBV5-1
J: TRBJ1-2

CDR3: CASSAGGDEQFF
V: TRBV9
J: TRBJ2-1

CDR3: CASSLSTGYNEQFF
V: TRBV18
J: TRBJ2-1

CDR3: CASSEEGSQPQHF
V: TRBV6-1
J: TRBJ1-5